This TCR beta chain originates from a study of T cells after posttransplantation cyclophosphamide. Study-level findings and limits: TRB clonality was highly associated with recipient CMV seropositivity and reactivation. Later blood repertoires were often dominated by clones from the donor CD8+ memory compartment.

TCRdb's copy holds only in-frame clones and misses some; the assay was immunoSEQ multiplex PCR. The data show over 20,000 clones, about 90% seen once. In the case of this clone: Its antigen is as yet unknown.

The V end was cut by 1 base, the J end by 5 bases, with 11 bases between. The CDR3 covers 14 residues. Germline CDR1 reads MGHRA; CDR2 reads YSYEKL. Busulfan-fludarabine conditioning, marrow transplant, and cyclophosphamide on days +3 and +4 were administered. The input for sequencing was PBMCs, taken after allogeneic stem cell transplant with posttransplant cyclophosphamide. The sequence was obtained from a female patient aged 30-39 years who received an allogeneic stem cell transplant from an unrelated donor, was CMV-positive, and had no GVHD. Some of the T cells may derive from the graft donor. The J gene is TRBJ1-1, the V gene TRBV4-1; TRBD1 is a possible D gene (6 bases). The DNA for the CDR3 is TGCGCCAGCAGCCAAGGGGGGGGCGTTACTGAAGCTTTCTTT. This gives the protein CASSQGGGVTEAFF.